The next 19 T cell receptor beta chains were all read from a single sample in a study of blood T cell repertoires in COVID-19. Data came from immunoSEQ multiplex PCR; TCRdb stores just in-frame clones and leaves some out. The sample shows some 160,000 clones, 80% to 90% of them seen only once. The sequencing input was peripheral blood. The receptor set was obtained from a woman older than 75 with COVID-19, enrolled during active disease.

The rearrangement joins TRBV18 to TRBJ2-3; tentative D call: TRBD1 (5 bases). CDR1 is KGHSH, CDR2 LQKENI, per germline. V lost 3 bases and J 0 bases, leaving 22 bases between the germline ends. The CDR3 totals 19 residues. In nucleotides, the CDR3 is TGTGCCAGCTCACCTATTGACAGAGCCATAGAATCTAGCACAGATACGCAGTATTTT. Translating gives CASSPIDRAIESSTDTQYF.

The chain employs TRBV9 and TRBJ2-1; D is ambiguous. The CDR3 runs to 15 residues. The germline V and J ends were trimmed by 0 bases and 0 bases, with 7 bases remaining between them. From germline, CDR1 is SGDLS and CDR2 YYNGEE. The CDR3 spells CASSVGRSSYNEQFF. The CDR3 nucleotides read TGTGCCAGCAGCGTAGGACGGAGCTCCTACAATGAGCAGTTCTTC.

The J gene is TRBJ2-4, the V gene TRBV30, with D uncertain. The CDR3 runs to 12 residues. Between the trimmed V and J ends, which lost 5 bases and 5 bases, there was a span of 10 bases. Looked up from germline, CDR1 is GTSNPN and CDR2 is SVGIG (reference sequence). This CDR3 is CAWSFLENIQYF. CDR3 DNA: TGTGCCTGGTCCTTTTTAGAAAACATTCAGTACTTC.

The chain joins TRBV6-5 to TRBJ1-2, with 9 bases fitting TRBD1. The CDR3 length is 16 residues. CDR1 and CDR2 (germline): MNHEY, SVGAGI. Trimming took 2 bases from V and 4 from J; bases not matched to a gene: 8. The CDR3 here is CASSYVSRTGAYGYTF. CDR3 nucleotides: TGTGCCAGCAGTTACGTTTCTAGGACAGGGGCCTATGGCTACACCTTC.

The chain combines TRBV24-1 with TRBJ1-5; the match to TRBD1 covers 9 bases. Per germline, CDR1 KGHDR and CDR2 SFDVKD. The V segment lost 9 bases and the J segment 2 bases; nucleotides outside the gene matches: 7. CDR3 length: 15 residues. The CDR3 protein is CATQGQGEGNQPQHF. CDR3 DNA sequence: TGTGCCACCCAGGGACAGGGAGAGGGCAATCAGCCCCAGCATTTT.

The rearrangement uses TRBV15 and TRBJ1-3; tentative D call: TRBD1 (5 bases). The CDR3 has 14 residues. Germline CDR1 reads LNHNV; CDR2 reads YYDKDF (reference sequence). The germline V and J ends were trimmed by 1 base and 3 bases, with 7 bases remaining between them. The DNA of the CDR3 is TGTGCCACCAGCAGAGGGACATTTGGAAACACCATATATTTT. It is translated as CATSRGTFGNTIYF.

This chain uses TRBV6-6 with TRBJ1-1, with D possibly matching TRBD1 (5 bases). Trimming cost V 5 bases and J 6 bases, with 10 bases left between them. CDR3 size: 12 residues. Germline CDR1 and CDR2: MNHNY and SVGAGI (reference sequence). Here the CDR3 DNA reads TGTGCCAGCAGTGAGACAGCCCCTGAAGCTTTCTTT. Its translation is CASSETAPEAFF.

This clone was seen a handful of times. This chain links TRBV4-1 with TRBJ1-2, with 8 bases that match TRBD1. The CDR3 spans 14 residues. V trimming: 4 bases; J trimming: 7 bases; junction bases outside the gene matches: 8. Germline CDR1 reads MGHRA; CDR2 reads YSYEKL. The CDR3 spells CASSPLTGASGYTF. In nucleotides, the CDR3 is TGCGCCAGCAGCCCTCTGACAGGGGCTTCTGGCTACACCTTC.

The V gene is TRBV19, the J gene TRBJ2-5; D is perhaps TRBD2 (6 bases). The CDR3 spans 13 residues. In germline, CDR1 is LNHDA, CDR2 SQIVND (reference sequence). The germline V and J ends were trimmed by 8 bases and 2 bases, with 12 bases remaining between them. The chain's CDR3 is CASRWRGQETQYF. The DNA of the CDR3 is TGTGCCAGTCGATGGCGGGGACAAGAGACCCAGTACTTC.

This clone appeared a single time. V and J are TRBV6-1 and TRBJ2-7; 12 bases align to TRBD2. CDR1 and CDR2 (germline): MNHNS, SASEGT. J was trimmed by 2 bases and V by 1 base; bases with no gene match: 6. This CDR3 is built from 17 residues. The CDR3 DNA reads TGTGCCAGCAGTGAAGGAGGACTAGCGGGAATCCCCTACGAGCAGTACTTC. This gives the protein CASSEGGLAGIPYEQYF.

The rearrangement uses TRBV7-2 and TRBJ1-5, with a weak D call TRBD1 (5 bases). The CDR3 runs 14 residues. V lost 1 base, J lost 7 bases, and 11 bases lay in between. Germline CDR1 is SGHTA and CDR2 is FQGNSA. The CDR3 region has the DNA TGTGCCAGCAGCTTAGTTCGGGGGGGGCAGCCCCAGCATTTT. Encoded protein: CASSLVRGGQPQHF.

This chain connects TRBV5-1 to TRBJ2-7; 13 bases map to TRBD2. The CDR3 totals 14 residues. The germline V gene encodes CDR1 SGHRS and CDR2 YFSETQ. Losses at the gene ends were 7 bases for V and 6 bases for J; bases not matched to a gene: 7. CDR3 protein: CASGIGLAGVEQYF. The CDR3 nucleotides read TGCGCCAGCGGAATCGGACTAGCGGGAGTCGAGCAGTACTTC.

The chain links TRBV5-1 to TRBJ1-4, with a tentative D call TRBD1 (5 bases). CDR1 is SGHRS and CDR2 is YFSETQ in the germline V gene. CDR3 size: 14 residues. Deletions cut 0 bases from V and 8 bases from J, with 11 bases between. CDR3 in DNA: TGCGCCAGCAGCTTGGATGGGACTGGCGAAAAACTGTTTTTT. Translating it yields CASSLDGTGEKLFF.

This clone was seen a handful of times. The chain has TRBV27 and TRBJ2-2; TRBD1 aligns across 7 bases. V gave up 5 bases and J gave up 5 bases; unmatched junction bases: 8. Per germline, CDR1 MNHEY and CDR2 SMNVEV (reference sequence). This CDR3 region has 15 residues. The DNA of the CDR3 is TGTGCCAGCAGTCCCTTCGGGACAGTAACCGGGGAGCTGTTTTTT. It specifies CASSPFGTVTGELFF.

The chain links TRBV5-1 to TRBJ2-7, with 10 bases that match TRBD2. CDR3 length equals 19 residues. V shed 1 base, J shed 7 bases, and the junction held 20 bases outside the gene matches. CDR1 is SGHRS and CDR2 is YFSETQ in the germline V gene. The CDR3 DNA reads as TGCGCCAGCAGCTTGTCTCTCGGGGGGTCAACTAGCGGGGTGTCGGAGCAGTACTTC. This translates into CASSLSLGGSTSGVSEQYF.

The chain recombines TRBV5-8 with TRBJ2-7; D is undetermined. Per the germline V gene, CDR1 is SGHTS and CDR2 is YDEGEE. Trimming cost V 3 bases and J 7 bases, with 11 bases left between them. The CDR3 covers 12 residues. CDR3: CASSWAKSEQYF. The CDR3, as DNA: TGTGCCAGCAGCTGGGCAAAGAGTGAGCAGTACTTC.

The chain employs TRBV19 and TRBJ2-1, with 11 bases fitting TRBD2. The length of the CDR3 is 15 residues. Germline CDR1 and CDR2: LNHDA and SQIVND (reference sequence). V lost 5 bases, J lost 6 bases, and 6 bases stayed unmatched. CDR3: CASSPLGLAGNEQFF. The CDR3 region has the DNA TGTGCCAGTAGTCCACTCGGACTAGCGGGCAATGAGCAGTTCTTC.

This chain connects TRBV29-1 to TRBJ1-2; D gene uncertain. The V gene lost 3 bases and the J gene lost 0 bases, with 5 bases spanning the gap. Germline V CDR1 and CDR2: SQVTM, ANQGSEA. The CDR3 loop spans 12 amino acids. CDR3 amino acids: CSVDPSNYGYTF. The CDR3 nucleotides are TGCAGCGTTGATCCGTCTAACTATGGCTACACCTTC.

CDR3 residues: CASSYPGSVAREQYF. The CDR3, as DNA: TGTGCCAGCAGTTATCCCGGGTCGGTAGCACGCGAGCAGTACTTC. The chain is built from TRBV28 and TRBJ2-7; D is unclear. Germline values: CDR1 MDHEN, CDR2 SYDVKM. The CDR3 consists of 15 residues. V gave up 4 bases and J gave up 6 bases, with 19 bases separating them. Full variable domain (outside the CDR3, taken from reference TRBV28 and TRBJ2-7): DVKVTQSSRYLVKRTGEKVFLECVQDMDHENMFWYRQDPGLGLRLIYFSYDVKMKEKGDIPEGYSVSREKKERFSLILESASTNQTSMYLCASSYPGSVAREQYFGPGTRLTVT.